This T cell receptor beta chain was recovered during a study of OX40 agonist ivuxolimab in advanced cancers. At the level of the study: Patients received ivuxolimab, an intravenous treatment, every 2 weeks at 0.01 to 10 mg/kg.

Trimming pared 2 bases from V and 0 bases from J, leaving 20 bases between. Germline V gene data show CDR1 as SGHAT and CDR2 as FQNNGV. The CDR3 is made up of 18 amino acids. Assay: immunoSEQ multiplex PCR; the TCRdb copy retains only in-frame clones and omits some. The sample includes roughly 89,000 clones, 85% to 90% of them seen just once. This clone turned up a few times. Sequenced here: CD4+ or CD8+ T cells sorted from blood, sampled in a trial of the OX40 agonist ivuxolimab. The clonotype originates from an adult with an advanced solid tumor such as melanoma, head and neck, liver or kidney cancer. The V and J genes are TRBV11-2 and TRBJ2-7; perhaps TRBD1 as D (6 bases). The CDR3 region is CASSLPKTQGPDSYEQYF. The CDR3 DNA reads TGTGCCAGCAGCTTACCTAAAACCCAGGGGCCCGACTCCTACGAGCAGTACTTC.